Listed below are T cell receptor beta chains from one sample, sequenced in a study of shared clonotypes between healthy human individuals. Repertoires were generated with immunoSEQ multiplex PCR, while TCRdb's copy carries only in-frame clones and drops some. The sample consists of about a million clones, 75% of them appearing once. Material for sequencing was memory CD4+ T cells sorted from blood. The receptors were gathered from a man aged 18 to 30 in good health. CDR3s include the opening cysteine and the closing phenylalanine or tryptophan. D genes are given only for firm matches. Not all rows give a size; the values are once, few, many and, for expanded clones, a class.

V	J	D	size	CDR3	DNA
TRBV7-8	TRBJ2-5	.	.	CASSKEQKETQYF	TGTGCCAGCAGCAAGGAACAGAAAGAGACCCAGTACTTC
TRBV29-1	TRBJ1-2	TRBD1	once	CSVRTGVNYGYTF	TGCAGCGTTAGGACAGGAGTTAACTATGGCTACACCTTC
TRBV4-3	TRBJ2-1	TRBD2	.	CASSQGIAGGWNEQFF	TGCGCCAGCAGCCAAGGGATAGCGGGAGGTTGGAATGAGCAGTTCTTC
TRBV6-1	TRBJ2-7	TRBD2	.	CASSESGGFGEQYF	TGTGCCAGCAGTGAAAGCGGGGGCTTCGGAGAGCAGTACTTC
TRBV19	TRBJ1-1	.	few	CASSMWVGSTEAFF	TGTGCCAGTAGTATGTGGGTAGGGAGCACTGAAGCTTTCTTT
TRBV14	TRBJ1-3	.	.	CASSNPGNTIYF	TGTGCCAGCAGCAACCCGGGAAACACCATATATTTT
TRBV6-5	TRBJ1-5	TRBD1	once	CASRDSTGPNQPQHF	TGTGCCAGCAGAGACTCGACAGGGCCCAATCAGCCCCAGCATTTT
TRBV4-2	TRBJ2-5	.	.	CASSQERGGAGRTQYF	TGTGCCAGCAGCCAAGAAAGGGGGGGGGCCGGTAGGACCCAGTACTTC
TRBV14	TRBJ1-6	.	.	CASSPDSASPLHF	TGTGCCAGCAGCCCGGACTCTGCTTCACCCCTCCACTTT
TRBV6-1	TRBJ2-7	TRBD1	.	CASRAGGYEQYF	TGTGCCAGCAGAGCAGGGGGCTACGAGCAGTACTTC
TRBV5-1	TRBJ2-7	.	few	CASTHAHSYEQYF	TGCGCCAGCACCCACGCACACTCCTACGAGCAGTACTTC
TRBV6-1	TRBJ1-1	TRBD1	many	CASSKTGGGTEAFF	TGTGCCAGCAGTAAGACAGGGGGCGGCACTGAAGCTTTCTTT
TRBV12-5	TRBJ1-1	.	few	CASGLVVSRGNTEAFF	TGTGCTAGTGGTTTGGTAGTTAGCAGGGGAAACACTGAAGCTTTCTTT
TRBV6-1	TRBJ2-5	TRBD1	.	CASIKDRGEETQYF	TGTGCCAGCATCAAGGACAGGGGAGAAGAGACCCAGTACTTC
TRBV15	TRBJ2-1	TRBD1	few	CATSRGQGTYNEQFF	TGTGCCACCAGCAGAGGACAGGGGACATACAATGAGCAGTTCTTC
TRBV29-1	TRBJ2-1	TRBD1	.	CSVRGQGSNEQFF	TGCAGCGTTAGGGGACAGGGCAGCAATGAGCAGTTCTTC
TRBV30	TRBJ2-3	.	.	CAWEERSNTDTQYF	TGTGCCTGGGAGGAGAGGAGCAACACAGATACGCAGTATTTT
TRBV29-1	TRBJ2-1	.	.	CSVAMVGNEQFF	TGCAGCGTTGCCATGGTTGGCAATGAGCAGTTCTTC
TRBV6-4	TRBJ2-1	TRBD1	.	CASSAGTGGFYEQFF	TGTGCCAGCAGTGCCGGGACAGGGGGTTTCTATGAGCAGTTCTTC
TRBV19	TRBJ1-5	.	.	CASTFRNRGNQPQHF	TGTGCCAGTACCTTTCGTAACCGGGGCAATCAGCCCCAGCATTTT
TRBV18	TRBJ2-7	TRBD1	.	CASSEGGRVNEQYF	TGTGCCAGCTCGGAAGGGGGCAGGGTCAACGAGCAGTACTTC
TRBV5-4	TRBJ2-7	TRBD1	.	CASSLKRQGSYEQYF	TGTGCCAGCAGCTTGAAGAGACAGGGCTCCTACGAGCAGTACTTC
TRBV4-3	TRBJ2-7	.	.	CASSSSKERASYEQYF	TGCGCCAGCAGCTCAAGCAAGGAGCGGGCCTCCTACGAGCAGTACTTC
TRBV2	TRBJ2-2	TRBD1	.	CASSGGQGPTGELFF	TGTGCCAGCAGTGGGGGACAGGGGCCTACCGGGGAGCTGTTTTTT
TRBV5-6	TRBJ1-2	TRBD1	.	CASSPADRGPNYGYTF	TGTGCCAGCAGCCCGGCGGACAGGGGGCCTAACTATGGCTACACCTTC
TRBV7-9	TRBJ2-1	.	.	CASSLGSSYNEQFF	TGTGCCAGCAGCTTGGGGTCCTCTTACAATGAGCAGTTCTTC
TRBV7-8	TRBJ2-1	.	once	CASSTTQGVGSYNEQFF	TGTGCCAGCAGCACCACACAGGGAGTCGGATCCTACAATGAGCAGTTCTTC
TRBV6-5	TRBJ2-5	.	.	CASSGQNQETQYF	TGTGCCAGCAGTGGACAGAACCAAGAGACCCAGTACTTC
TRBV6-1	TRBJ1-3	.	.	CASAILYSGNTIYF	TGTGCCAGCGCCATTTTGTACTCTGGAAACACCATATATTTT
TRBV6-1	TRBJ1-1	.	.	CASSPRDTEAFF	TGTGCCAGCAGTCCGCGGGACACTGAAGCTTTCTTT
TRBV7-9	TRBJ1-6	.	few	CASGTQGSLISPLHF	TGTGCCAGCGGTACCCAGGGATCGCTAATTTCACCCCTCCACTTT
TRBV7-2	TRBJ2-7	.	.	CASSLVPAGANEQYF	TGTGCCAGCAGCTTAGTCCCCGCAGGGGCCAACGAGCAGTACTTC
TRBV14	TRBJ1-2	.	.	CASSQDNHGYTF	TGTGCCAGCAGCCAAGATAATCACGGCTACACCTTC
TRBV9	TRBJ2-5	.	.	CASSAPGGLYQETQYF	TGTGCCAGCAGCGCCCCAGGAGGGCTATACCAAGAGACCCAGTACTTC
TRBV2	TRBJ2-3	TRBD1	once	CASSLPTGGTTDTQYF	TGTGCCAGCAGCCTCCCCACAGGGGGTACCACAGATACGCAGTATTTT
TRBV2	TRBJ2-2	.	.	CASRRRNTGELFF	TGTGCCAGCCGTCGACGGAACACCGGGGAGCTGTTTTTT
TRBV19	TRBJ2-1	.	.	CASSARGTPYNEQFF	TGTGCCAGTAGCGCAAGGGGGACACCATACAATGAGCAGTTCTTC
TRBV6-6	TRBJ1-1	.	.	CASASGPLMNTEAFF	TGTGCCAGCGCCTCGGGACCTTTGATGAACACTGAAGCTTTCTTT
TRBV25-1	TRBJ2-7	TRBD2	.	CASSEFTPGGRTYEQYF	TGTGCCAGCAGTGAATTTACCCCGGGGGGACGGACCTACGAGCAGTACTTC
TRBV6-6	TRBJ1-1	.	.	CASGEGKGTEAFF	TGTGCCAGCGGAGAAGGGAAGGGTACTGAAGCTTTCTTT
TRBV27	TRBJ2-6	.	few	CASSLVRAGANVLTF	TGTGCCAGCAGTTTAGTAAGGGCTGGGGCCAACGTCCTGACTTTC
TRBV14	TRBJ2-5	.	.	CASSQGSSETQYF	TGTGCCAGCAGCCAAGGGTCGAGCGAGACCCAGTACTTC
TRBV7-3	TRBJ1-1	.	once	CASSLQGSGTEAFF	TGTGCCAGCAGCTTACAAGGGTCGGGCACTGAAGCTTTCTTT
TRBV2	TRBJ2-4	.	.	CASTQRTLGQTQYF	TGTGCCAGCACCCAGAGGACCCTTGGACAGACTCAGTACTTC
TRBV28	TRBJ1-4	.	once	CASSFGLAYELFF	TGTGCCAGCAGTTTCGGACTTGCCTATGAACTGTTTTTT
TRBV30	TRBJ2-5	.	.	CAWSVSSMGRETQYF	TGTGCCTGGAGTGTATCCTCAATGGGGAGGGAGACCCAGTACTTC
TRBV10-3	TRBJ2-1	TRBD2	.	CAISESMASGVNEQFF	TGTGCCATCAGTGAGTCTATGGCTAGCGGGGTCAATGAGCAGTTCTTC
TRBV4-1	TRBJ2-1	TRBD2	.	CASSRGVSERGVYNEQFF	TGCGCCAGCAGCCGGGGCGTTTCCGAGCGGGGGGTGTACAATGAGCAGTTCTTC
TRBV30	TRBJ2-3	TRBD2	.	CAWLAGVTDTQYF	TGTGCCTGGCTAGCGGGAGTGACAGATACGCAGTATTTT
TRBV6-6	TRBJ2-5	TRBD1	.	CASSYLGQVETQYF	TGTGCCAGCAGTTACCTAGGACAGGTGGAGACCCAGTACTTC
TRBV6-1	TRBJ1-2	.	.	CASREDFNYGYTF	TGTGCCAGCAGGGAGGATTTCAACTATGGCTACACCTTC
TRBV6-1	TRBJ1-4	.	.	CASSGSLNEKLFF	TGTGCCAGCAGTGGTTCCCTTAATGAAAAACTGTTTTTT
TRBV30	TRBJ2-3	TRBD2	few	CAYSKAGSTDTQYF	TGTGCCTATTCCAAAGCGGGGAGCACAGATACGCAGTATTTT
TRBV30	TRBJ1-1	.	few	CAWSVKSIGEAFF	TGTGCCTGGAGTGTAAAGTCGATAGGTGAAGCTTTCTTT
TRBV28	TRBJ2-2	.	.	CASSKTNTGELFF	TGTGCCAGCAGTAAAACGAACACCGGGGAGCTGTTTTTT
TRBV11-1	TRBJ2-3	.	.	CASEPLSDTQYF	TGTGCCAGCGAGCCCTTGTCAGATACGCAGTATTTT
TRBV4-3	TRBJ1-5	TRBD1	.	CASSQEPGQGNQPQHF	TGCGCCAGCAGCCAAGAACCGGGACAGGGAAATCAGCCCCAGCATTTT